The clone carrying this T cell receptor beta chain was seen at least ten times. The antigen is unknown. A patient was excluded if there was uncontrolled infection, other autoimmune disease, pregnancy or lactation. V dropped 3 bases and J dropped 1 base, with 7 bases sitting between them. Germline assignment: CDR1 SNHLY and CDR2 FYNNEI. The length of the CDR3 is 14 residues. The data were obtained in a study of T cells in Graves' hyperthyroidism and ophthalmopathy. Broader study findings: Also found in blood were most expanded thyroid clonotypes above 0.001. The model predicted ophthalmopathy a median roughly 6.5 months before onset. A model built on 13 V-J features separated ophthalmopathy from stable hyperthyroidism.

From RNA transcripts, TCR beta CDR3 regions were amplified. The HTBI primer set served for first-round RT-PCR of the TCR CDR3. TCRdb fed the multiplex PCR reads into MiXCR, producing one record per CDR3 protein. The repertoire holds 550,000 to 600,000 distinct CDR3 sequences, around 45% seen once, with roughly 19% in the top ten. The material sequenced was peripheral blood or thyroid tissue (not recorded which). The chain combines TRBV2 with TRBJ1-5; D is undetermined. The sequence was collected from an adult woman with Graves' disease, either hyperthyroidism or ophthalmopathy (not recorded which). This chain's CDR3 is CASSDKSSNQPQHF. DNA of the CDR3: TGTGCCAGCAGTGATAAGTCGAGCAATCAGCCCCAGCATTTT.